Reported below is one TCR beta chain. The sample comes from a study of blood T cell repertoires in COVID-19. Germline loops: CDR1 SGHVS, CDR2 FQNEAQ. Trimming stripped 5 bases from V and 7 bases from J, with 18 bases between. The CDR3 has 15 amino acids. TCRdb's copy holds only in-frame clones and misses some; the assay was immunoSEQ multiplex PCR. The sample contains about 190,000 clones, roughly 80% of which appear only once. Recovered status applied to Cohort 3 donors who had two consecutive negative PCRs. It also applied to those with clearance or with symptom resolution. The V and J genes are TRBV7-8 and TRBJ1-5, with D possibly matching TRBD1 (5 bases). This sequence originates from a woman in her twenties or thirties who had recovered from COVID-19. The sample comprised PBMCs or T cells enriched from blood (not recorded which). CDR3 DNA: TGTGCCAGCAGCCGAGCCAGGGATTTTCGACAGCCCCAGCATTTT. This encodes CASSRARDFRQPQHF.